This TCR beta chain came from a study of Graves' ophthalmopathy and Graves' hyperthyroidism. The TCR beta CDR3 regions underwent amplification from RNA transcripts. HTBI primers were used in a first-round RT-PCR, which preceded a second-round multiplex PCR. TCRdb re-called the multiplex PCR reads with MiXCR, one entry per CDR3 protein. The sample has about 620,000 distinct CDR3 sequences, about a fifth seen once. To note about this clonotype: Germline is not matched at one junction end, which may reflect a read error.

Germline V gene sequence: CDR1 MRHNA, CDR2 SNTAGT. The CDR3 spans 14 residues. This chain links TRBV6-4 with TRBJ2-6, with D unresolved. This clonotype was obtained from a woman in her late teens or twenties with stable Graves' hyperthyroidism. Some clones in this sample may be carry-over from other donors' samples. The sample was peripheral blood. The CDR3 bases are TGTGCCAGCAGTAACACGTCTGAGGCCAACGTCCTGACTTTC. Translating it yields CASSNTSEANVLTF.